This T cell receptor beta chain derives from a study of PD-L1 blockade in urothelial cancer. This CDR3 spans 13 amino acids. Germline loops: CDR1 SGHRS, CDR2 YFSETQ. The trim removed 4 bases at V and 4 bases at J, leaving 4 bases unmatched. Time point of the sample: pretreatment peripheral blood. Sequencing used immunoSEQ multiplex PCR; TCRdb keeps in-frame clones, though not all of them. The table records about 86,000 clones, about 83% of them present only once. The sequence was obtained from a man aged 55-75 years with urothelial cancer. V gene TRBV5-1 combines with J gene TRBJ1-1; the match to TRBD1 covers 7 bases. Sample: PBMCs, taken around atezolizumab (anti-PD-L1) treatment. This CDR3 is CASSNQGGTEAFF. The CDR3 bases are TGCGCCAGCAGCAACCAGGGGGGCACTGAAGCTTTCTTT.